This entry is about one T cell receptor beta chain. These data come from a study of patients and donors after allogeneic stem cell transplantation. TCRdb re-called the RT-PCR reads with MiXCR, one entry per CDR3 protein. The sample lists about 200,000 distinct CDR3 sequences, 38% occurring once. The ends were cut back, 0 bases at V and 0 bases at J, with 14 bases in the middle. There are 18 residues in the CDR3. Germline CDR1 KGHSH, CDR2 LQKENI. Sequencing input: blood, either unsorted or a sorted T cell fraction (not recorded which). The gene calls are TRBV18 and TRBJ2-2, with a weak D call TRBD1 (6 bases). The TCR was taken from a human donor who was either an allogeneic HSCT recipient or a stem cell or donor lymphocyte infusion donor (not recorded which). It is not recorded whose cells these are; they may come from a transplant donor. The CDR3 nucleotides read TGTGCCAGCTCACCACCCACCTCAAGGACAGCGAACACCGGGGAGCTGTTTTTT. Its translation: CASSPPTSRTANTGELFF.